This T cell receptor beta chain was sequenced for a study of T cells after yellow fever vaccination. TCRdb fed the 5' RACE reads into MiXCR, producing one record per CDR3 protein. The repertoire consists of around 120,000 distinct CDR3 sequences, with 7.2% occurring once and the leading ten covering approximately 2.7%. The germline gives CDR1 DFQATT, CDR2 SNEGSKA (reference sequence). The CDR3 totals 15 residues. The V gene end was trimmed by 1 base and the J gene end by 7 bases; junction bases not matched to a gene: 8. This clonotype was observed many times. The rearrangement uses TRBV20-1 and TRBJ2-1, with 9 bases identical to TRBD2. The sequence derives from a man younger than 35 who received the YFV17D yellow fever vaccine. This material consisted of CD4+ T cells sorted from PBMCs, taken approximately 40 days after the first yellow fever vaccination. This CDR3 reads CSARAGTSYKNEQFF. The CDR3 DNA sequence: TGCAGTGCTAGAGCTGGGACTAGCTATAAGAATGAGCAGTTCTTC.